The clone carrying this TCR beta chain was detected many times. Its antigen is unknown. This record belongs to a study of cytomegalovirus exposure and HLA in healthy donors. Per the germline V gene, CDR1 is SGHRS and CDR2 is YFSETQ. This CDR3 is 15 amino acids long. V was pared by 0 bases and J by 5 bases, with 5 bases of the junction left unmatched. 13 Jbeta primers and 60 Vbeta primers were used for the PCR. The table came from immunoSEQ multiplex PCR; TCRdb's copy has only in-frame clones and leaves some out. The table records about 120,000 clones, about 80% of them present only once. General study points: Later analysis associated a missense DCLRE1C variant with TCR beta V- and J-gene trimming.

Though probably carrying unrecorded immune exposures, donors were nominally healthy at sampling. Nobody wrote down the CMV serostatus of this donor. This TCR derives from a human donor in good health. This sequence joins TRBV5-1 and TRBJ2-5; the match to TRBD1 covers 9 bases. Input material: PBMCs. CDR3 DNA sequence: TGCGCCAGCAGCTTGGGGGGACAGGGTACGGAGACCCAGTACTTC. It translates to CASSLGGQGTETQYF.